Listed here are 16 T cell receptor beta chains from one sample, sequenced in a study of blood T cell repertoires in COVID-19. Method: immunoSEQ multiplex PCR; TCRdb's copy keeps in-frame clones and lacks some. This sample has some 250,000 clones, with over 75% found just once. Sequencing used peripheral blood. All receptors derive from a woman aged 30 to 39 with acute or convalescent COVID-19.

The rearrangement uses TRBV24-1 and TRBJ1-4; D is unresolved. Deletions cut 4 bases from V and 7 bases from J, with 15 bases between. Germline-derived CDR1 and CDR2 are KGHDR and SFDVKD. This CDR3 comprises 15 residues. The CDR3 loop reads CATSDPGWASEKLFF. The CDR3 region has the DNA TGTGCCACCAGTGACCCCGGTTGGGCAAGTGAAAAACTGTTTTTT.

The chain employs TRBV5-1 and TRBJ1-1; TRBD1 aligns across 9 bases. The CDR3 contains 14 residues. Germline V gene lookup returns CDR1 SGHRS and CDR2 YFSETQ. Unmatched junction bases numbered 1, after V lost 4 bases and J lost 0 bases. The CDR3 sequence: CASSRDRVNTEAFF. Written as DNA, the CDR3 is TGCGCCAGCAGCAGGGACAGGGTGAACACTGAAGCTTTCTTT.

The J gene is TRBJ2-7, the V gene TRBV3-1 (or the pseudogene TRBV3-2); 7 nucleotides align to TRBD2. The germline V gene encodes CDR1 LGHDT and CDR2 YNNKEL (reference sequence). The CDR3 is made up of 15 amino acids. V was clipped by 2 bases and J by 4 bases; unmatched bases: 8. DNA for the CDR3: TGTGCCAGCAGCCAAAATTGGAACGGGAGGTACGAGCAGTACTTC. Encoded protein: CASSQNWNGRYEQYF.

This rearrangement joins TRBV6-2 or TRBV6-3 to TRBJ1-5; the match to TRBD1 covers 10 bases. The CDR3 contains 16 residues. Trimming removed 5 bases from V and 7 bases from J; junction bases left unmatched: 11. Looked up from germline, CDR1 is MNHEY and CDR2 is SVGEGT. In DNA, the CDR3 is TGTGCCAGCAGTACGGGGAGACAGGGGGCTTTGCAGCCCCAGCATTTT. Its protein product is CASSTGRQGALQPQHF.

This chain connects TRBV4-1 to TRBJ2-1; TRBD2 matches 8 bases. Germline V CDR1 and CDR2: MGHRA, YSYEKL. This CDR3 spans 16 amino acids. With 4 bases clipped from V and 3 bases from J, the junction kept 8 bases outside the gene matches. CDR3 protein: CASSRILAGLYNEQFF. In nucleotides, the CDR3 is TGCGCCAGCAGCCGCATTCTAGCGGGCCTCTACAATGAGCAGTTCTTC.

This CDR3 is CASSFSHRETQYF. CDR3 sequence (DNA): TGTGCCAGCAGTTTTAGCCATCGAGAGACCCAGTACTTC. The chain carries TRBV12-3 or TRBV12-4 and TRBJ2-5; D remains unclear. This CDR3 spans 13 amino acids. V gave up 3 bases and J gave up 4 bases, with 9 bases separating them.

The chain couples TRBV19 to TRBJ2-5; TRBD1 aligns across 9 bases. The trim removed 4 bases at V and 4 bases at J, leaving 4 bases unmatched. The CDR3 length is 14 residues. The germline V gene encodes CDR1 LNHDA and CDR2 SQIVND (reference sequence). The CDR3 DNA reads TGTGCCAGTAGTAGACAGGGGGTGCCAGAGACCCAGTACTTC. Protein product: CASSRQGVPETQYF.

CDR3 nucleotide sequence: TGTGCCACTCGACTAGCGGGAGCGGCAGATACGCAGTATTTT. Residues: CATRLAGAADTQYF. J is TRBJ2-3 and V is TRBV7-8; 12 bases are shared with TRBD2. The junction had 6 bases not matched to a gene; V was cut back by 10 bases and J by 4 bases. The germline CDR1 and CDR2 sequences are SGHVS and FQNEAQ. The CDR3 is 14 residues long.

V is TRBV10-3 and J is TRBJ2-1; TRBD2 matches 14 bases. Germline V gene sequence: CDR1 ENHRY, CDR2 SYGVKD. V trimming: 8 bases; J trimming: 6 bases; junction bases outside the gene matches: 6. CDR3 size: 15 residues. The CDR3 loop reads CAIRTSGRIGNEQFF. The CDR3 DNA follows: TGTGCCATCCGGACTAGCGGGAGGATCGGCAATGAGCAGTTCTTC.

For the CDR3, the DNA is TGTGCCAGCAGCGTGAGAGGCGGGAGCGGCGGCGAGCAGTACTTC. Residues: CASSVRGGSGGEQYF. V usage is TRBV9 and J usage is TRBJ2-7; TRBD2 agrees at 7 bases. In germline, CDR1 is SGDLS, CDR2 YYNGEE. Unmatched junction bases numbered 11, after V lost 2 bases and J lost 6 bases. The CDR3 loop spans 15 amino acids.

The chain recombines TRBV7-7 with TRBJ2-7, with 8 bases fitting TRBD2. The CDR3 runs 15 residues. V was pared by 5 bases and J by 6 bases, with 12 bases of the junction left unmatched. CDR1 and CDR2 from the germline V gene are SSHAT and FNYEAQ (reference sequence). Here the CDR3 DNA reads TGTGCCAGCAGCCGTGATGGACTAGCCTCCGGCGAGCAGTACTTC. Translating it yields CASSRDGLASGEQYF.

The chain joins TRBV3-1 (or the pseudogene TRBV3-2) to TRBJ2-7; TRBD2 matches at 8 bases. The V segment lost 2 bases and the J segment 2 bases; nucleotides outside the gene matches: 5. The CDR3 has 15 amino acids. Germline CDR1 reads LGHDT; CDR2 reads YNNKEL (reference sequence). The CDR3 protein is CASSQSISGAYEQYF. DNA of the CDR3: TGTGCCAGCAGCCAAAGCATTAGCGGGGCCTACGAGCAGTACTTC.

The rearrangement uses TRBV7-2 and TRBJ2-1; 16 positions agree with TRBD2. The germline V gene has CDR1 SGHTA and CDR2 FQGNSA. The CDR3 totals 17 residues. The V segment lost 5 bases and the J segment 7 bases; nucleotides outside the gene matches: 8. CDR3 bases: TGTGCCAGCAGCCTATACGGGACTAGCGGGAGGGCTAATGAGCAGTTCTTC. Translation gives CASSLYGTSGRANEQFF. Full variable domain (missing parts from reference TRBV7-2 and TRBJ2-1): GAGVSQSPSNKVTEKGKDVELRCDPISGHTALYWYRQSLGQGLEFLIYFQGNSAPDKSGLPSDRFSAERTGGSVSTLTIQRTQQEDSAVYLCASSLYGTSGRANEQFFGPGTRLTVL.

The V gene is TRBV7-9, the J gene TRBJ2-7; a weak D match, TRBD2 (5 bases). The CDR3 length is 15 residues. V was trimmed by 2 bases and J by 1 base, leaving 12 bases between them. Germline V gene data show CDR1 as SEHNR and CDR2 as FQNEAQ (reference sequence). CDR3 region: CASSLTDFLSYEQYF. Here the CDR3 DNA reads TGTGCCAGCAGCTTAACGGACTTTTTATCCTACGAGCAGTACTTC.

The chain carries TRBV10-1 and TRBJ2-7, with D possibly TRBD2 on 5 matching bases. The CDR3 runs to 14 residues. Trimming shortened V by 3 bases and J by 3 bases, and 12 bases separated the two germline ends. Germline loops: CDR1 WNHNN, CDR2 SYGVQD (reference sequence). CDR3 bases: TGCGCCAGCAGTGATTTCGGGATTAACTACGAGCAGTACTTC. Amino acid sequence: CASSDFGINYEQYF.

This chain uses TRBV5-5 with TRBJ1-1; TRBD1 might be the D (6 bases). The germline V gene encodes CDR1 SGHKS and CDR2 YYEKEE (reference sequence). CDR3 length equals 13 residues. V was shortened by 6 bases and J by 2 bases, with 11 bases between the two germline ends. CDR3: CASKSRGNTEAFF. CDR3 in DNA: TGTGCCAGCAAATCCAGGGGAAACACTGAAGCTTTCTTT.